Listed here is a single T cell receptor (beta chain). This entry comes from a study of blood T cell repertoires in COVID-19. Whole-study context: Acute and convalescent COVID-19 samples came from the United States, Italy and Spain. PBMCs, B-cell-depleted T cells, or T cells provided the cDNA or gDNA that made up the material.

Authors' methods: Amplifying reference gene primers gave estimates of nucleated cell counts. Assay: immunoSEQ multiplex PCR; the TCRdb copy retains only in-frame clones and omits some. The V and J calls and the clone size are those of that table, but D and trimming were determined from the DNA. The sample includes about 190,000 clones, 65% to 80% of them seen just once. CDR1 is MNHNY, CDR2 SVGAGI, per germline (reference sequence). J lost 5 bases, V lost 5 bases, and 4 bases had no gene match. The CDR3 has 14 amino acids. Sequences were obtained from peripheral blood. V usage is TRBV6-6 and J usage is TRBJ1-5; TRBD1 aligns across 9 bases. The sequence was collected from a man aged 50-59 years who had recovered from COVID-19. CDR3 region: CASSGQGFYQPQHF. CDR3 DNA: TGTGCCAGCAGTGGACAGGGGTTCTATCAGCCCCAGCATTTT.